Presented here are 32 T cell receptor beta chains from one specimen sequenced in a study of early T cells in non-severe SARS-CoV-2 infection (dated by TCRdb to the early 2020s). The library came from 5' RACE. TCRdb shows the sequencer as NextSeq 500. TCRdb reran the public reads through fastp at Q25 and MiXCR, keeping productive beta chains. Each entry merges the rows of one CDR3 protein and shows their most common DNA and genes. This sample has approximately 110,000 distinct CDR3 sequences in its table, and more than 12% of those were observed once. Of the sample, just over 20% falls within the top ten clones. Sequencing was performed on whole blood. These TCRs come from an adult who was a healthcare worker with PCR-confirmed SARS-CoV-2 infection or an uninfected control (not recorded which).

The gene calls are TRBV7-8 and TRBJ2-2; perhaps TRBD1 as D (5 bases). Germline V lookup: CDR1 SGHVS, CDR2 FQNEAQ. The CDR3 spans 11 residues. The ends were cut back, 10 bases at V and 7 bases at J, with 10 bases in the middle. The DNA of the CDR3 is TGTGCCAAAGGGGCTGGCGGGGAGCTGTTTTTT. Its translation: CAKGAGGELFF.

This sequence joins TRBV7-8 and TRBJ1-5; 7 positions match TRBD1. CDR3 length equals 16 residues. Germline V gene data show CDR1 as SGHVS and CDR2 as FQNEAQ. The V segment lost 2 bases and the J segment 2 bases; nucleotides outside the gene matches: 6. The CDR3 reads CASSLTGDVGNQPQHF. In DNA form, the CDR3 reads TGTGCCAGCAGCTTAACAGGGGATGTCGGCAATCAGCCCCAGCATTTT.

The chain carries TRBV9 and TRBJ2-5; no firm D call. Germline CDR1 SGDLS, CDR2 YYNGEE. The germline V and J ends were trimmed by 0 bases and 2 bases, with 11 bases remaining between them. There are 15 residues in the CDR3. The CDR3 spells CASSVAARNQETQYF. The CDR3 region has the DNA TGTGCCAGCAGCGTAGCAGCAAGGAATCAAGAGACCCAGTACTTC.

CDR3 nucleotides: TGTGCCAGCTCACTAACTACAGGGGTCGAGCAGTACTTC. Amino acids: CASSLTTGVEQYF. The chain couples TRBV18 to TRBJ2-7; TRBD1 matches 7 bases. V gave up 4 bases and J gave up 6 bases; unmatched junction bases: 6. The CDR3 contains 13 residues. Germline V gene lookup returns CDR1 KGHSH and CDR2 LQKENI.

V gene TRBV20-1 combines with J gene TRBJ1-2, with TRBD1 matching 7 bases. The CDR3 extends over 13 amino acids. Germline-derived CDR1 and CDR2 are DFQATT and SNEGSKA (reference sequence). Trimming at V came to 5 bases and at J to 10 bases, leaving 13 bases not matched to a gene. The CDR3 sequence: CSAAGGLPLDYTF. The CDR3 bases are TGCAGTGCTGCAGGGGGACTCCCTCTGGACTACACCTTC.

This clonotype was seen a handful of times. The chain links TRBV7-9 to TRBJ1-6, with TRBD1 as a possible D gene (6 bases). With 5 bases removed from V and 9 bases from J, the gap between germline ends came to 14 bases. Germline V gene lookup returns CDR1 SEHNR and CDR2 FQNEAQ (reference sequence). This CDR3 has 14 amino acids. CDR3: CASSAAQGFSPLHF. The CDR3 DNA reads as TGTGCCAGCAGCGCCGCGCAGGGGTTTTCACCCCTCCACTTT.

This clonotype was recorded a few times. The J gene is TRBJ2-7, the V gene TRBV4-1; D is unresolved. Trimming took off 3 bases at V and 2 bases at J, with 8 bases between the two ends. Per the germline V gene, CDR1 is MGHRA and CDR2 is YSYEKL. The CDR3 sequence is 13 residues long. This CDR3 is CASSQLQAYEQYF. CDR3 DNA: TGCGCCAGCAGCCAGCTGCAGGCCTACGAGCAGTACTTC.

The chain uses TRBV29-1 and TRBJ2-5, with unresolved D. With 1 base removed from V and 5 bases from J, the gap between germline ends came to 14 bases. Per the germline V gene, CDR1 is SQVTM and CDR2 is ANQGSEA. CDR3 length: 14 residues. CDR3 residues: CSVEVKTDLETQYF. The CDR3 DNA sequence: TGCAGCGTTGAAGTAAAGACTGACTTGGAGACCCAGTACTTC.

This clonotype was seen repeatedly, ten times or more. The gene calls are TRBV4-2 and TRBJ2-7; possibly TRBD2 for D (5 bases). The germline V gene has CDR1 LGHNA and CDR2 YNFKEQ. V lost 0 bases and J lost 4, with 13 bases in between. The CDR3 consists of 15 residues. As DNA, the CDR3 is TGTGCCAGCAGCCAAGATAAAGCGGTTTTATACGAGCAGTACTTC. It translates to CASSQDKAVLYEQYF.

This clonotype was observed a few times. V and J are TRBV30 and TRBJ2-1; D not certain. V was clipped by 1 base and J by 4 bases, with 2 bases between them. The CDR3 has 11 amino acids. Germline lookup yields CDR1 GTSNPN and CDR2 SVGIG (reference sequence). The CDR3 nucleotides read TGTGCCTGGAGTGGATACAATGAGCAGTTCTTC. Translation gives CAWSGYNEQFF. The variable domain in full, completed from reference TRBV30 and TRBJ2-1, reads SQTIHQWPATLVQPVGSPLSLECTVEGTSNPNLYWYRQAAGRGLQLLFYSVGIGQISSEVPQNLSASRPQDRQFILSSKKLLLSDSGFYLCAWSGYNEQFFGPGTRLTVL.

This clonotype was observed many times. CDR3 nucleotides: TGTGCCAGCAGTTACTCTGGAGGAAACACCGGGGAGCTGTTTTTT. This gives the protein CASSYSGGNTGELFF. The rearrangement joins TRBV6-5 to TRBJ2-2, with a tentative D call TRBD2 (5 bases). This CDR3 is built from 15 residues. The V and J ends lost 0 bases and 2 bases respectively, with 7 bases between them. Germline-derived CDR1 and CDR2 are MNHEY and SVGAGI.

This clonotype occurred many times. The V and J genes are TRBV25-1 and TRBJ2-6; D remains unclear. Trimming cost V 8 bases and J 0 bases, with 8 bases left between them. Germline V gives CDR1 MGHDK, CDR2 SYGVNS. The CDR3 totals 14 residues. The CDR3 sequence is CASSLLSGANVLTF. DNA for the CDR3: TGTGCCAGCTCACTCCTCTCTGGGGCCAACGTCCTGACTTTC.

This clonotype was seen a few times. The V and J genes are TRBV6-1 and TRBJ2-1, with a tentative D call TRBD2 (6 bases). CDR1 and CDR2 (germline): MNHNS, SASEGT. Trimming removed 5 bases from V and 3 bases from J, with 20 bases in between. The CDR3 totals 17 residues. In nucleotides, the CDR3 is TGTGCCAGCAGTTCACTGGGGAGGCAGCGGTACTACAATGAGCAGTTCTTC. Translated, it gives CASSSLGRQRYYNEQFF.

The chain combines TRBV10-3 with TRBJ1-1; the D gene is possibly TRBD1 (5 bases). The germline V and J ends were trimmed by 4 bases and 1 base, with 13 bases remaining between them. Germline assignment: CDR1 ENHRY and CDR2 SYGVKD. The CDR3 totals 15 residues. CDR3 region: CAISGEGTSNTEAFF. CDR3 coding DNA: TGTGCCATCAGTGGGGAGGGGACCTCGAACACTGAAGCTTTCTTT.

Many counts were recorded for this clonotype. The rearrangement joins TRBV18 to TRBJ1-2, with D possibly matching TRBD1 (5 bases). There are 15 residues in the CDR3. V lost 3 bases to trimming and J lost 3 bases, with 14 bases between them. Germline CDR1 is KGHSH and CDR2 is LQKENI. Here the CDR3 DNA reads TGTGCCAGCTCACCGAATAGACAGCCCGACTATGGCTACACCTTC. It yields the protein CASSPNRQPDYGYTF.

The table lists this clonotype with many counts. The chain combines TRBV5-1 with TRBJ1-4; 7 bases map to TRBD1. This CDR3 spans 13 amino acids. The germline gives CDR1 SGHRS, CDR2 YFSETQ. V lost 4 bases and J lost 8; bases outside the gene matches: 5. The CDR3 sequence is CASSRAGQEKLFF. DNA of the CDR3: TGCGCCAGCAGCCGGGCGGGACAGGAAAAACTGTTTTTT.

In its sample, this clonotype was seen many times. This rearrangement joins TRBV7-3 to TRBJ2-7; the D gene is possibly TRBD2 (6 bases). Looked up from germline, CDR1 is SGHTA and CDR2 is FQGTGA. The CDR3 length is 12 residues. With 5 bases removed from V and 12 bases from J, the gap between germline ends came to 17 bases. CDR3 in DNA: TGTGCCAGCAGCCTGCAGGGAGGTCGATGGTACTTC. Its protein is CASSLQGGRWYF.

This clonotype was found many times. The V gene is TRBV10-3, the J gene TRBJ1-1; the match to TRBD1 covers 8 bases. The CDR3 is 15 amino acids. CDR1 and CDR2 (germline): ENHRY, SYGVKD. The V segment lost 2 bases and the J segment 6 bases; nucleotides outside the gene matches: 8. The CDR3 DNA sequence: TGTGCCATCAGTGAGCAGATGACAGGGGACGCTGAAGCTTTCTTT. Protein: CAISEQMTGDAEAFF.

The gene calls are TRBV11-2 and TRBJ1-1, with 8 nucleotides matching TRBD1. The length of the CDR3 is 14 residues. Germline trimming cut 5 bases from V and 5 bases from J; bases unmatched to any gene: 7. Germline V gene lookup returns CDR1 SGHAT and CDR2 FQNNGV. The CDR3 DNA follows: TGTGCCAGCAGCCGCCCCGGGACAGGTACTGAAGCTTTCTTT. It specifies CASSRPGTGTEAFF.

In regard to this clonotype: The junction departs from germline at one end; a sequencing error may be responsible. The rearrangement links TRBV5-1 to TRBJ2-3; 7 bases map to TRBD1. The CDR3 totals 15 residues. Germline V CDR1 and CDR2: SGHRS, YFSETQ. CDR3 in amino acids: CDSSLDRTVADTQYF. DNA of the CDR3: TGCGACAGCAGCTTGGACAGGACGGTCGCAGATACGCAGTATTTT.

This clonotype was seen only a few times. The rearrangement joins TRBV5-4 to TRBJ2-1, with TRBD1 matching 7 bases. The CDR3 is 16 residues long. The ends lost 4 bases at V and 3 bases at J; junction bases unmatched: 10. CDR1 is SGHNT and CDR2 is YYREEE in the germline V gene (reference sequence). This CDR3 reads CASSQPGTEIYNEQFF. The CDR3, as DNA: TGTGCCAGCAGCCAACCCGGGACAGAGATCTACAATGAGCAGTTCTTC. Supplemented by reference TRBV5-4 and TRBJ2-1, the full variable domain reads ETGVTQSPTHLIKTRGQQVTLRCSSQSGHNTVSWYQQALGQGPQFIFQYYREEENGRGNFPPRFSGLQFPNYSSELNVNALELDDSALYLCASSQPGTEIYNEQFFGPGTRLTVL.

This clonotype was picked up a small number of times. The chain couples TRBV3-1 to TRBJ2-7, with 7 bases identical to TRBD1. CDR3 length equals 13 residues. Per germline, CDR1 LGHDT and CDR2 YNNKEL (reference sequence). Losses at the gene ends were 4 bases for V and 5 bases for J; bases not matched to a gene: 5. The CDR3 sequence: CASSLTQGDEQYF. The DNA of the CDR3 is TGTGCCAGCAGCCTTACTCAGGGGGACGAGCAGTACTTC.

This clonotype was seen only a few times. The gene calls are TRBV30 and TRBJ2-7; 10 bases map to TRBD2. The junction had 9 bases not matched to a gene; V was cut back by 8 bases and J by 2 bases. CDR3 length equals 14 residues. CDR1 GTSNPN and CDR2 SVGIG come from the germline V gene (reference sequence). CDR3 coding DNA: TGTGCCCTGACTTTAGCGGGGGGAACCTACGAGCAGTACTTC. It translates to CALTLAGGTYEQYF.

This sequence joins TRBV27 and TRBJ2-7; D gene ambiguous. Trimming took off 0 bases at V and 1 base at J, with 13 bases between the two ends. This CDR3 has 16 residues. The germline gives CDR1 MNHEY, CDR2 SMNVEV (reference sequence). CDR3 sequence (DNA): TGTGCCAGCAGTTTATCCGGCCCTTTCGGTTCCTACGAGCAGTACTTC. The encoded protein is CASSLSGPFGSYEQYF.

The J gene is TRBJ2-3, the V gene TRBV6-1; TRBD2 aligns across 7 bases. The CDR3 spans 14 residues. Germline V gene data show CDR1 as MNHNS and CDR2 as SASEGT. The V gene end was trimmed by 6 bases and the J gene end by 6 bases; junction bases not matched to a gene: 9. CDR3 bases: TGTGCCAGCAGGGGAGGGGTCGTCTCGGATACGCAGTATTTT. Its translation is CASRGGVVSDTQYF.

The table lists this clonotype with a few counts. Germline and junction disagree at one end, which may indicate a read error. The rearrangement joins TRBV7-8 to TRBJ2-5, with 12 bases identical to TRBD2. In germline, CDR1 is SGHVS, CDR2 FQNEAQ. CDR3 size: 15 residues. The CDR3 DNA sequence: TGTGCCAGCAGCCCTACTAGCGGGGGGCAAGGGACCCAGTACTTC. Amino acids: CASSPTSGGQGTQYF.

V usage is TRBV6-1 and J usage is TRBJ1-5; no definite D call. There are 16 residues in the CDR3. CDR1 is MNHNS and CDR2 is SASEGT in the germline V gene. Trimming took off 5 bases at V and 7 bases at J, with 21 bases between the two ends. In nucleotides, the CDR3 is TGTGCCAGCAGTCCCCCGGGGTTTTTCGGCCTCCAGCCCCAGCATTTT. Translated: CASSPPGFFGLQPQHF.

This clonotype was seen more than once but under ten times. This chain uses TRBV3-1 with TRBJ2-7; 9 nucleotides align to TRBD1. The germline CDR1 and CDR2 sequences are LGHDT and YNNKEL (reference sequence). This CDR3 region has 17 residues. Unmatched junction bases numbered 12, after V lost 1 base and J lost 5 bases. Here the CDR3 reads CASSQGGYHRGQHEQYF. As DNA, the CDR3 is TGTGCCAGCAGCCAAGGGGGATATCACAGGGGGCAACACGAGCAGTACTTC.

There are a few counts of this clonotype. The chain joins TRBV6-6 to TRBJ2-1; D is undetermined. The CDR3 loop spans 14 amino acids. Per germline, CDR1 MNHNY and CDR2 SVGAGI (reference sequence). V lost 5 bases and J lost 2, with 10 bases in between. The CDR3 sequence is CASSQDITYNEQFF. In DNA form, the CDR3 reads TGTGCCAGCAGTCAAGACATAACCTACAATGAGCAGTTCTTC.

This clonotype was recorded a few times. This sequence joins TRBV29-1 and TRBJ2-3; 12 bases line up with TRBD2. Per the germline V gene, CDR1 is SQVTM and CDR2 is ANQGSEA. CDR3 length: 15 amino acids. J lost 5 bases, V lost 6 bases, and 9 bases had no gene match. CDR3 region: CSVPGGLAGRDTQYF. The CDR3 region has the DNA TGCAGCGTCCCTGGAGGACTAGCGGGGAGAGATACGCAGTATTTT.

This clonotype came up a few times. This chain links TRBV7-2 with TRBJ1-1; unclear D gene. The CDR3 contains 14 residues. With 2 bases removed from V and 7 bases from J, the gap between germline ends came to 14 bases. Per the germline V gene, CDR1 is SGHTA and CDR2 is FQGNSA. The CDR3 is CASSLSGSRSEAFF. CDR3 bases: TGTGCCAGCAGCTTATCCGGTAGCAGAAGTGAAGCTTTCTTT.

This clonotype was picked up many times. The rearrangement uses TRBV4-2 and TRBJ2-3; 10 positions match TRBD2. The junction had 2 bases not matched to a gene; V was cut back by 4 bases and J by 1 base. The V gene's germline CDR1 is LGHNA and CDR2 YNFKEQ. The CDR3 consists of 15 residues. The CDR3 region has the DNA TGTGCCAGCAGCCCCGGGACTAGCGGCACAGATACGCAGTATTTT. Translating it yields CASSPGTSGTDTQYF.